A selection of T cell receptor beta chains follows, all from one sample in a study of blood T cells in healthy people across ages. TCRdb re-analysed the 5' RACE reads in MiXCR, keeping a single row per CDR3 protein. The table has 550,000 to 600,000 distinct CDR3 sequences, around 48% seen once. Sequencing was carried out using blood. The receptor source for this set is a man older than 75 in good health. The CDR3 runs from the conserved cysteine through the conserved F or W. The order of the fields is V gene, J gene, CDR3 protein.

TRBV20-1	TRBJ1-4	CSVPGATNEKLFF
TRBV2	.	CASLLQGAKNEQYF
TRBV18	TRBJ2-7	CASSPSTGVSYEQYF
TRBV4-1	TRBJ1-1	CASSYVSSMNTEAFF
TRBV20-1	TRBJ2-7	CSARDPAGPSYEQYF
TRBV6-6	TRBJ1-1	CASSRWTGDTEAFF
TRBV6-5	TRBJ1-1	CASSQDGDGMNTEAFF
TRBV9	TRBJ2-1	CASSVDSGRARNEQFF
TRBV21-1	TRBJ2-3	CASNLTLAGLDTQYF
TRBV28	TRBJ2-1	CASSYSGRAAFF
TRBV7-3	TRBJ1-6	CASSFSPLHF
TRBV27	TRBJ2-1	CASSLFRGGSYYNEQFF
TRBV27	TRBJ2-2	CASSSPGQNTGELFF
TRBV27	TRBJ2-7	CASSTWGGYYEQYF
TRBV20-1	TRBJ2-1	CSAPRPTSGSGEQFF
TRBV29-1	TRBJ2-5	CSVEPRVSETQYF
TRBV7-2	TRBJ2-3	CASSGVAEHTDTQYF
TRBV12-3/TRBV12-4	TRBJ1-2	CASSPRARGGHGYTF
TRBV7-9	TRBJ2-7	CASSRRDRIYEQYF
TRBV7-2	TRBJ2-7	CASSLDGIPSYEQYF
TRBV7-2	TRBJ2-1	CASSLDRSRDEQFF
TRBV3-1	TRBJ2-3	CASSQDPLAGGYTDTQYF
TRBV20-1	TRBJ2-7	CSAREGGQGSEQYF
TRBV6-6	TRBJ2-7	CASTSDPGRYEQYF
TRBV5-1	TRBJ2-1	CASSLTSGMSNEQFF
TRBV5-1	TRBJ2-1	CASSRRQGNEQFF
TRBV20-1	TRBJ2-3	CSVRDWQGAITDTQYF
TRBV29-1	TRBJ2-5	CSVGGLAGGERQYF
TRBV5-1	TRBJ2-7	CASSSGSGGSDEQYF
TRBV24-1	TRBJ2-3	CATSDLLAGPSGTQYF
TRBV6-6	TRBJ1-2	CASSYSRDSDNGYTF
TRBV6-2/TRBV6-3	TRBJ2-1	CASSFPSLLGEQFF
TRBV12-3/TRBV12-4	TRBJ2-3	CASSSPRQTDTQYF
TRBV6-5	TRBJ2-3	CASTPLASGGDTQYF
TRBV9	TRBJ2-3	CASSVDGTTDTQYF
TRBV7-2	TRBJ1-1	CASSLGPGTDTEAFF
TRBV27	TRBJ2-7	CASSSDRTNSYEQYF
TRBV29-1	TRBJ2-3	CSVPGTSGTDTQYF
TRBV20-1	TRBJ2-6	CSAFGSGANVLTF
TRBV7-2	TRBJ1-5	CASSLTVSNQPQHF
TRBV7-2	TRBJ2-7	CASSLQGGLEQYF
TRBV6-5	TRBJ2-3	CASSSPFGSAGASADTQYF
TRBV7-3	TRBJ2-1	CASSGGGGVEQFF
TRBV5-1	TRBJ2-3	CASSLGQRASTDTQYF
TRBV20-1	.	CSARDRAGGMETQYF
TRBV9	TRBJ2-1	CASGGEAREQFF
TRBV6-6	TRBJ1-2	CATRKGGDYGYTF
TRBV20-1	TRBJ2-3	CSASGVIVDTQYF
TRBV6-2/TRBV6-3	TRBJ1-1	CASSRPGQGATEAFF
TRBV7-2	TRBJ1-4	CASSLVLGQDEKLFF
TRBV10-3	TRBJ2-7	CAISGDRAHEQYF